Shown below are 29 T cell receptor beta chains from a single sample sequenced in a study. Via MiXCR, TCRdb re-called the RT-PCR reads, giving one row per CDR3 protein. Of about 700,000 distinct CDR3 sequences in the sample, approximately 15% are singletons; the top ten hold roughly 3.9%. The sample was memory CD4+ T cells from blood. Source of these receptors: a female donor in good health, serving as a healthy control.

The J gene is TRBJ1-4, the V gene TRBV20-1; tentative D call: TRBD1 (5 bases). Germline V lookup: CDR1 DFQATT, CDR2 SNEGSKA (reference sequence). The CDR3 consists of 11 residues. Trimming left V 7 bases short and J 7 bases short, with 10 bases between. CDR3 sequence reads: CSGRDGEKLFF. Written as DNA, the CDR3 is TGCAGTGGCAGGGACGGTGAAAAACTGTTTTTT.

This clonotype was found many times. The chain has TRBV20-1 and TRBJ2-1; TRBD2 aligns across 8 bases. Germline V gene lookup returns CDR1 DFQATT and CDR2 SNEGSKA (reference sequence). The CDR3 is 15 residues long. V lost 6 bases to trimming and J lost 9 bases; unmatched junction nucleotides: 16. CDR3 nucleotide sequence: TGCAGTGCCAAGCCCCCGGGACTAGTTTTACCTGAGCAGTTCTTC. It translates to CSAKPPGLVLPEQFF.

V and J are TRBV7-2 and TRBJ1-1; the D is unclear. With 4 bases removed from V and 4 bases from J, the gap between germline ends came to 13 bases. Germline CDR1 is SGHTA and CDR2 is FQGNSA. This CDR3 is 14 amino acids long. In nucleotides, the CDR3 is TGTGCCAGCAGCTCACTGGTGGCAGCCACTGAAGCTTTCTTT. Its protein is CASSSLVAATEAFF.

This clonotype was observed many times. This sequence joins TRBV3-1 and TRBJ2-4; weak D call: TRBD1 (6 bases). CDR3 size: 19 residues. Trimming removed 0 bases at V and 0 bases at J, with 18 bases between. From germline, CDR1 is LGHDT and CDR2 YNNKEL (reference sequence). The CDR3, as DNA: TGTGCCAGCAGCCAAGATTACCCCCCCGGACAGCTAGCCAAAAACATTCAGTACTTC. It is translated as CASSQDYPPGQLAKNIQYF.

This clonotype appeared many times. The chain recombines TRBV9 with TRBJ2-5, with D uncertain. CDR1 SGDLS and CDR2 YYNGEE come from the germline V gene. Trimming left V 3 bases short and J 1 base short, with 4 bases between. CDR3 length: 12 amino acids. The CDR3 reads CASSAFQETQYF. The CDR3 coding sequence is TGTGCCAGCAGCGCCTTCCAAGAGACCCAGTACTTC.

The chain employs TRBV11-1 and TRBJ2-3; D remains ambiguous. Germline CDR1 SGHAT, CDR2 FQDESV (reference sequence). V was pared by 2 bases and J by 0 bases, with 9 bases between. This CDR3 comprises 15 residues. The CDR3 DNA reads as TGTGCCAGCAGCTTAAGTTCCACAAGCACAGATACGCAGTATTTT. This sequence encodes CASSLSSTSTDTQYF.

The chain links TRBV6-1 to TRBJ1-2; 9 bases are a match to TRBD1. The CDR3 has 14 residues. In germline, CDR1 is MNHNS, CDR2 SASEGT. The trim removed 6 bases at V and 7 bases at J, leaving 9 bases unmatched. CDR3 amino acids: CASSPGQGVTGYTF. CDR3 DNA sequence: TGTGCCAGCAGCCCGGGACAGGGAGTGACTGGCTACACCTTC.

This clonotype has only a few counts. The chain combines TRBV24-1 with TRBJ2-1, with 16 bases lining up with TRBD2. Germline CDR1 KGHDR, CDR2 SFDVKD. This CDR3 contains 15 residues. The V segment lost 6 bases and the J segment 7 bases; nucleotides outside the gene matches: 2. CDR3 sequence: CATSPGLAGGNEQFF. CDR3 DNA: TGTGCCACCAGTCCGGGACTAGCGGGAGGGAATGAGCAGTTCTTC.

The V and J genes are TRBV28 and TRBJ2-7; no clear D gene. The length of the CDR3 is 12 residues. V was cut by 5 bases and J by 5 bases, with 10 bases left in between. Germline assignment: CDR1 MDHEN and CDR2 SYDVKM. The CDR3 sequence is CASSLDLHEQYF. The DNA of the CDR3 is TGTGCCAGCAGTCTGGATCTCCACGAGCAGTACTTC.

Many counts were recorded for this clonotype. This chain joins TRBV20-1 and TRBJ2-7, with 8 bases matching TRBD1. Germline loops: CDR1 DFQATT, CDR2 SNEGSKA (reference sequence). The CDR3 extends over 13 amino acids. V lost 6 bases and J lost 2; bases outside the gene matches: 6. This CDR3 reads CSALGQGPYEQYF. The DNA for the CDR3 is TGCAGTGCCCTCGGACAGGGTCCCTACGAGCAGTACTTC.

This clonotype came up a few times. J is TRBJ2-1 and V is TRBV7-3, with D tentatively TRBD2 (7 bases). The V gene's germline CDR1 is SGHTA and CDR2 FQGTGA. V was pared by 2 bases and J by 9 bases, with 17 bases between. CDR3 length: 15 residues. The CDR3 is CASSLQAGGGSEQFF. In nucleotides, the CDR3 is TGTGCCAGCAGCTTACAGGCGGGCGGGGGCAGTGAGCAGTTCTTC.

The rearrangement joins TRBV10-1 to TRBJ1-1, with D tentatively TRBD1 (6 bases). Deletions cut 8 bases from V and 3 bases from J, with 10 bases between. The germline V gene encodes CDR1 WNHNN and CDR2 SYGVQD (reference sequence). CDR3 size: 12 residues. This chain's CDR3 is CASQGQHTEAFF. CDR3 DNA: TGCGCCAGCCAGGGACAACACACTGAAGCTTTCTTT.

The rearrangement links TRBV7-2 to TRBJ2-7; D remains ambiguous. The CDR3 contains 14 residues. V lost 5 bases to trimming and J lost 1 base, with 12 bases between them. CDR1 is SGHTA and CDR2 is FQGNSA in the germline V gene. CDR3 nucleotide sequence: TGTGCCAGCAGCAAGACATATTGGTCCTACGAGCAGTACTTC. It is translated as CASSKTYWSYEQYF.

Many counts were recorded for this clonotype. A junction boundary mismatches the germline segment, possibly from a read error. The J gene is TRBJ1-4, the V gene TRBV12-3 or TRBV12-4; D is ambiguous. The CDR3 totals 12 residues. CDR3 nucleotide sequence: TGTGCCAGCAGTCCAACCAATGAAAAACTGTTTTTT. Translating gives CASSPTNEKLFF.

This rearrangement joins TRBV12-3 or TRBV12-4 to TRBJ2-1; TRBD2 matches at 10 bases. With V trimmed by 7 bases and J by 1 base, 4 bases remained unmatched. This CDR3 contains 15 residues. The CDR3 DNA sequence: TGTGCCAGCACCAAACTAGCGGGGTCCTACAATGAGCAGTTCTTC. Protein sequence: CASTKLAGSYNEQFF.

The rearrangement uses TRBV5-6 and TRBJ2-1; 8 nucleotides align to TRBD2. The V segment lost 4 bases and the J segment 7 bases; nucleotides outside the gene matches: 10. The CDR3 runs 15 residues. Germline V CDR1 and CDR2: SGHDT, YYEEEE. DNA of the CDR3: TGTGCCAGCAGCATACCCGGGACTAGTTGGAATGAGCAGTTCTTC. This encodes CASSIPGTSWNEQFF.

Only a few counts were recorded for this clonotype. The CDR3 sequence is CASSFAGTSADGYTF. In DNA, the CDR3 is TGTGCCAGCAGCTTTGCCGGGACCTCCGCAGATGGCTACACCTTC. The rearrangement links TRBV7-2 to TRBJ1-2; weak D call: TRBD1 (5 bases). CDR3 length: 15 amino acids. V was cut by 3 bases and J by 6 bases, with 17 bases left in between. CDR1 SGHTA and CDR2 FQGNSA come from the germline V gene.

This clonotype was seen a few times. One base away lies a much larger clone, so this may be a sequencing read error. V and J are TRBV7-8 and TRBJ2-7; no clear D gene. Germline V gene data show CDR1 as SGHVS and CDR2 as FQNEAQ. Trimming shortened V by 5 bases and J by 5 bases, and 7 bases separated the two germline ends. CDR3 length: 11 residues. DNA for the CDR3: TGTGCCAGCAGCCAAACCCACGAGCAGTACTTC. Protein: CASSQTHEQYF.

This clonotype has a handful of counts. This sequence joins TRBV7-9 and TRBJ2-2; D possibly corresponds to TRBD2 (6 bases). The germline V gene has CDR1 SEHNR and CDR2 FQNEAQ (reference sequence). The CDR3 extends over 16 amino acids. Trimming left V 5 bases short and J 1 base short, with 14 bases between. In DNA form, the CDR3 reads TGTGCCAGCAGCCTTCTACCGGGGGTGAACACCGGGGAGCTGTTTTTT. It yields the protein CASSLLPGVNTGELFF.

The chain is built from TRBV7-9 and TRBJ1-6; TRBD1 is a possible D gene (5 bases). V was clipped by 2 bases and J by 14 bases, with 10 bases between them. Germline assignment: CDR1 SEHNR and CDR2 FQNEAQ (reference sequence). CDR3 size: 12 residues. CDR3 loop: CASSLTGWSLHF. DNA of the CDR3: TGTGCCAGCAGCTTAACAGGTTGGTCCCTCCACTTT.

This clonotype was seen repeatedly, ten times or more. For the CDR3, the DNA is TGTGCCAGCAGCTTAGCGCGTACCACTGAAGCTTTCTTT. Amino acid sequence: CASSLARTTEAFF. The rearrangement links TRBV7-2 to TRBJ1-1; D remains unclear. V shed 0 bases and J shed 4 bases, with 6 bases lying between them. This CDR3 contains 13 residues. CDR1 and CDR2 (germline): SGHTA, FQGNSA.

This clonotype was detected ten times or more. This chain connects TRBV29-1 to TRBJ1-4, with 7 nucleotides matching TRBD1. The CDR3 sequence is 12 residues long. The trim removed 7 bases at V and 11 bases at J, leaving 10 bases unmatched. Germline CDR1 and CDR2: SQVTM and ANQGSEA. The CDR3 spells CSALGTVRKLFF. The DNA for the CDR3 is TGCAGCGCCCTCGGGACAGTTCGGAAACTGTTTTTT.

The sample holds a few counts of this clonotype. This chain uses TRBV7-2 with TRBJ2-7, with D possibly being TRBD1 (5 bases). This CDR3 is built from 14 residues. V was shortened by 3 bases and J by 2 bases, with 11 bases between the two germline ends. The germline gives CDR1 SGHTA, CDR2 FQGNSA. CDR3 protein: CASSFRGQTYEQYF. DNA for the CDR3: TGTGCCAGCAGCTTCCGCGGACAAACCTACGAGCAGTACTTC.

The sample holds many counts of this clonotype. The rearrangement joins TRBV20-1 to TRBJ1-1; no reliable D call. V was trimmed by 0 bases and J by 2 bases, leaving 13 bases between them. There are 15 residues in the CDR3. Germline V lookup: CDR1 DFQATT, CDR2 SNEGSKA (reference sequence). CDR3: CSARDQRGGNTEAFF. The DNA of the CDR3 is TGCAGTGCTAGAGATCAACGGGGAGGTAACACTGAAGCTTTCTTT.

This clonotype was detected many times. This chain links TRBV6-5 with TRBJ1-4; 7 nucleotides align to TRBD1. The CDR3 is 15 residues long. Germline loops: CDR1 MNHEY, CDR2 SVGAGI. V shed 5 bases, J shed 4 bases, and the junction held 7 bases outside the gene matches. This CDR3 is CASSPEGAVNEKLFF. The CDR3 region has the DNA TGTGCCAGCAGTCCAGAGGGGGCGGTTAATGAAAAACTGTTTTTT.

A few counts support this clonotype. The chain recombines TRBV24-1 with TRBJ2-1; a possible D gene is TRBD2 (6 bases). Trimming pared 6 bases from V and 0 bases from J, leaving 14 bases between. The CDR3 contains 16 residues. Per germline, CDR1 KGHDR and CDR2 SFDVKD. The CDR3 region has the DNA TGTGCCACCAGTCCAAGCGGGCTAAGCTCCTACAATGAGCAGTTCTTC. Translated, it gives CATSPSGLSSYNEQFF.

This clonotype showed up just a few times. The CDR3 here is CSARDVAGGLNEQFF. Written as DNA, the CDR3 is TGCAGTGCTAGAGATGTAGCGGGGGGGCTGAATGAGCAGTTCTTC. The V call is TRBV20-1, the J call TRBJ2-1, with TRBD2 matching 11 bases. After removal of 0 bases from V and 7 bases from J, the junction contained 5 bases not matched to a gene. The CDR3 has 15 residues. From germline, CDR1 is DFQATT and CDR2 SNEGSKA (reference sequence).

J is TRBJ2-5 and V is TRBV5-6; 7 bases are shared with TRBD2. The CDR3 sequence is 15 residues long. J lost 4 bases, V lost 3 bases, and 9 bases had no gene match. Germline assignment: CDR1 SGHDT and CDR2 YYEEEE. The CDR3 DNA follows: TGTGCCAGCAGCTCTCGACTAGCCTGGGTAGAGACCCAGTACTTC. This translates into CASSSRLAWVETQYF.

This clonotype has ten or more counts. The chain uses TRBV30 and TRBJ2-2; tentative D call: TRBD2 (5 bases). V was trimmed by 7 bases and J by 6 bases, leaving 12 bases between them. Looked up from germline, CDR1 is GTSNPN and CDR2 is SVGIG (reference sequence). The CDR3 extends over 12 amino acids. DNA for the CDR3: TGTGCCTTGGCGGCCGGGGCCGGGGAGCTGTTTTTT. Residues: CALAAGAGELFF.